The source of this T cell receptor beta chain is a study of cytomegalovirus exposure and HLA in healthy donors. Worth noting for this clone: Its specificity is not known.

Study findings and constraints: For most TCR beta V segments, an earlier analysis put the productive rate at about 87% or about 30% of the time. Cytomegalovirus-associated status was assigned to more than 150 TCR beta chains. HLA alleles showed associations with fewer than 20,000 TCR beta sequences in a later analysis, at a 0.05 false discovery rate.

Trimming took 7 bases from V and 13 from J, leaving 25 bases between them. This CDR3 is built from 14 residues. Per the germline V gene, CDR1 is SQVTM and CDR2 is ANQGSEA. This PCR relied on a set of 60 Vbeta primers and 13 Jbeta primers. Profiled with immunoSEQ multiplex PCR; TCRdb holds only in-frame clones, not every one. The sample includes about 120,000 clones, more than 60% of them seen just once. This TCR was recovered from a middle-aged woman in good health and CMV-seropositive. Sequencing used PBMCs. The chain is built from TRBV29-1 and TRBJ1-4; D is possibly TRBD1 (6 bases). CDR3 in DNA: TGCAGCGCAGGGGACGCCGTCAAGGTTGGGGGACTGTTTTTT. This codes for CSAGDAVKVGGLFF.